Each of the 4 T cell receptor beta chains below was sequenced from the same sample in a study of Tregs in tolerant kidney transplant recipients. FACS sorting followed an approximately six-day coculture of CFSE-labeled recipient PBMCs with irradiated graft donor PBMCs. Which antigens these TCRs recognize remains unknown. Profiling relied on immunoSEQ multiplex PCR, and the TCRdb table lists in-frame clones only, not all of them. The sample records around 15,000 clones, over 40% being singletons. Sequencing was performed on CD4+ T cells from blood cultured with allogeneic cells, taken before the transplant. These receptors all stem from a human patient who received a combined kidney and bone marrow transplant.

The V gene is TRBV6-6, the J gene TRBJ2-3; 9 bases are a match to TRBD2. This CDR3 region has 15 residues. Germline lookup yields CDR1 MNHNY and CDR2 SVGAGI (reference sequence). With V trimmed by 7 bases and J by 7 bases, 12 bases remained unmatched. CDR3 coding DNA: TGTGCCAGCACCTTGACTAGCGGCACACACCATACGCAGTATTTT. Its protein is CASTLTSGTHHTQYF.

Here the CDR3 DNA reads TGTGCCAGCAGCTTATCACTAACCCAGCCCCAGCATTTT. Translation gives CASSLSLTQPQHF. The chain is built from TRBV11-2 and TRBJ1-5; D uncertain. V lost 2 bases to trimming and J lost 7 bases, with 9 bases between them. CDR1 is SGHAT and CDR2 is FQNNGV in the germline V gene. The CDR3 runs 13 residues.

This chain joins TRBV5-1 and TRBJ1-1; 9 bases fit TRBD1. The J segment lost 3 bases and the V segment lost 7 bases, leaving 16 bases of the junction unmatched. CDR3 length: 17 amino acids. Per germline, CDR1 SGHRS and CDR2 YFSETQ. The CDR3 DNA follows: TGCGCCAGCTCTTTGGGCCTCACAGGGGGCGCGGACACTGAAGCTTTCTTT. It yields the protein CASSLGLTGGADTEAFF.

A few counts support this clone. The genes are TRBV18 and TRBJ2-3; D is unresolved. V was cut by 6 bases and J by 4 bases, with 11 bases left in between. CDR1 and CDR2 (germline): KGHSH, LQKENI. The CDR3 loop spans 13 amino acids. CDR3 sequence (DNA): TGTGCCAGCTCCCCAACGGTCGCAGATACGCAGTATTTT. Translation gives CASSPTVADTQYF.